A single sample is the source of the 5 T cell receptor beta chains below, sequenced in a study of glioma-infiltrating T cells after dendritic cell vaccination (dated by TCRdb to about 2016). Preparation of the library involved the immunoSEQ multiplex PCR assay. TCRdb retrieved this table from immuneACCESS and kept in-frame rearrangements only. Not all clones are present; in checked studies, unresolved V genes account for under half, and no reason is known for the remainder. The sample data list about 58,000 clones, and 85% to 90% of these were observed just once. The top ten clonotypes cover 9% of the sample. What this sample's time point label stands for: after dendritic cell vaccination, including at tumor progression/relapse. The sample consisted of blood, taken after dendritic cell vaccination. Every receptor here comes from a human donor with glioblastoma.

The CDR3 reads CASSLDPGEIQYF. CDR3 bases: TGTGCCAGCAGCTTGGATCCGGGGGAGATTCAGTACTTC. V gene TRBV5-4 combines with J gene TRBJ2-4; D is possibly TRBD2 (6 bases). This CDR3 has 13 residues. The germline CDR1 and CDR2 sequences are SGHNT and YYREEE (reference sequence). Trimming removed 0 bases at V and 10 bases at J, with 11 bases between.

J is TRBJ2-2 and V is TRBV29-1; D not resolved. V was pared by 4 bases and J by 4 bases, with 4 bases between. CDR3 length: 11 amino acids. Germline lookup yields CDR1 SQVTM and CDR2 ANQGSEA. The CDR3 nucleotides read TGCAGCGTTGTGGCCACCGGGGAGCTGTTTTTT. Translating it yields CSVVATGELFF.

The rearrangement joins TRBV5-4 to TRBJ2-2, with D possibly TRBD2 on 7 matching bases. V was shortened by 5 bases and J by 4 bases, with 15 bases between the two germline ends. The CDR3 covers 15 residues. Germline loops: CDR1 SGHNT, CDR2 YYREEE (reference sequence). The CDR3 region is CASRERGGTTGELFF. The CDR3 DNA reads as TGTGCCAGCAGGGAGAGGGGGGGCACCACCGGGGAGCTGTTTTTT.

This clone came up a few times. The V and J genes are TRBV4-3 and TRBJ2-7; 10 bases match TRBD1. The junction had 15 bases not matched to a gene; V was cut back by 9 bases and J by 4 bases. Germline V lookup: CDR1 LGHNA, CDR2 YSLEER. This CDR3 is built from 16 residues. The CDR3 bases are TGCGCCAGGGACAGGGGGTCCAGGTCTGGTTCTTACGAGCAGTACTTC. It translates to CARDRGSRSGSYEQYF.

V and J are TRBV25-1 and TRBJ1-6, with D unclear. The CDR3 runs 17 residues. Germline V gene sequence: CDR1 MGHDK, CDR2 SYGVNS. The V end lost 3 bases, the J end lost 0 bases, and 12 bases lay between the germline ends. The CDR3 DNA is TGTGCCAGCAGTGAGAGGAGGAACTCCTCCTATAATTCACCCCTCCACTTT. Translated, it gives CASSERRNSSYNSPLHF.